Described below is a single T cell receptor (beta chain) sequence and its context. Original analysis: Estimated nucleated cell counts came from reference gene primer amplification. Libraries were prepared by immunoSEQ multiplex PCR; TCRdb keeps only in-frame clonotypes and omits some of them. V and J calls and clone size are as listed in that table; D and trimming were resolved from the DNA. The data hold 70,000 or so clones, with over 60% observed a single time. These data belong to a study of blood T cell repertoires in COVID-19. Seattle-derived patients entered the study during active infection and were followed longitudinally. Trimming cost V 10 bases and J 6 bases; bases outside gene matches: 10. The CDR3 has 15 amino acids. Germline V lookup: CDR1 LNHDA, CDR2 SQIVND (reference sequence).

The sequencing input was peripheral blood. This receptor was obtained from a man in his fifties or sixties with COVID-19, enrolled during active disease. The rearrangement uses TRBV19 and TRBJ2-2; TRBD2 matches at 11 bases. CDR3 DNA sequence: TGTGCCACCGGGACTAGCGGAGGTCAGGCCGGGGAGCTGTTTTTT. Amino acid sequence: CATGTSGGQAGELFF. Supplemented by reference TRBV19 and TRBJ2-2, the full variable domain reads DGGITQSPKYLFRKEGQNVTLSCEQNLNHDAMYWYRQDPGQGLRLIYYSQIVNDFQKGDIAEGYSVSREKKESFPLTVTSAQKNPTAFYLCATGTSGGQAGELFFGEGSRLTVL.